This is a list of T cell receptor beta chains from one sample in a study of tumor and adjacent non-tumor tissue in lung cancer. In TCRdb, the multiplex PCR reads were re-called with MiXCR into one record per CDR3 protein. The sample yields over 110,000 distinct CDR3 sequences, about 71% seen once. The sample consisted of lung tumor tissue. These TCRs come from a man in his 60s with small cell lung cancer. Both conserved end residues are part of each CDR3. Fields, in order: V gene, J gene, CDR3 protein.

>TRBV20-1|TRBJ2-1
CSARDGVHNEQFF
>TRBV6-6|TRBJ2-5
CASRERTGGGETQYF
>TRBV12-3/TRBV12-4|TRBJ1-1
CASRSSIPTGRDTEAFF
>TRBV11-2|TRBJ2-7
CTSSRTMVSYEQYF
>TRBV11-3|TRBJ2-7
CISSTPDGFYEQDF
>TRBV28|TRBJ2-2
CTSSLLSRNTGKLFF
>TRBV20-1|TRBJ2-1
CSASPSSGNEQFF
>TRBV11-2|TRBJ2-1
CASSFTGGLFNEQSF
>TRBV12-3/TRBV12-4|TRBJ2-1
CASSYPGQGSNQQFF
>TRBV11-1|TRBJ2-1
CASNLGVGGKEQFF
>TRBV11-3|TRBJ1-1
CASSLTSEGFF
>TRBV11-2|TRBJ2-3
CASRSLAGGPVGTQYF
>TRBV7-3|TRBJ2-5
CASSPSGQETQYF
>TRBV5-6|TRBJ2-4
CASNLGAGTGNIQYF
>TRBV28|TRBJ1-5
CASSGQGWYQPQHF
>TRBV29-1|TRBJ2-7
CSVEAAGLAGSYEQYF
>TRBV6-1|TRBJ2-3
CASSAVASDRQYF
>TRBV6-1|TRBJ2-2
CATSWTGGTGELFF
>TRBV11-2|TRBJ2-3
CTSNLGRRSAWWTDTQYF
>TRBV20-1|TRBJ2-5
CSVRPSTSWGTQYF
>TRBV11-1|TRBJ2-2
CASNLKAGGPWTEELFF
>TRBV11-2|TRBJ2-3
CVSSPLKADTQYF
>TRBV11-2|TRBJ1-1
CASSRTTTEAFF
>TRBV11-2|TRBJ1-1
CADSLKNTEAFF
>TRBV11-1|TRBJ2-1
CAIRSTTRCEQFF
>TRBV11-2|TRBJ1-1
CASSSKQGPRINTEAFF
>TRBV20-1|TRBJ2-5
CNARAGGETQYF
>TRBV29-1|TRBJ2-1
CSVVGQDGSNEQFF
>TRBV28|TRBJ2-3
CASSLTFADTQYF
>TRBV4-1|TRBJ2-4
CVSSQEYGGGPRDIQYF
>TRBV20-1|TRBJ2-7
CSAWGSGTASCEQYF
>TRBV20-1|TRBJ2-3
CSARGPAAGASSSTDTQYF
>TRBV11-2|TRBJ2-7
CASNLGWTAYEQYF
>TRBV4-2|TRBJ1-6
CASSQAPMSSYNSPLHF
>TRBV20-1|TRBJ2-2
CSARLGGEAGELFF
>TRBV5-6|TRBJ1-1
CASSSTGGDTEALF
>TRBV11-3|TRBJ2-1
CASSVPGLANEQFF
>TRBV5-1|TRBJ2-1
CASSSDLDEQFF
>TRBV6-5|TRBJ1-3
CASSPGYSGNTIYF